This section outlines one T cell receptor (beta chain) sequence together with its context. The antigen is not known. V was shortened by 6 bases and J by 3 bases, with 12 bases between the two germline ends. CDR3 size: 13 residues. CDR1 is MNHEY, CDR2 SVGEGT, per germline. The data were obtained in a study of T cells after yellow fever vaccination. The study's findings and limits: Within FACS-sorted repertoires, abundant clonotypes contaminating from the bulk population could be present.

Generation of TCR cDNA used 5'RACE template switching (which added a universal primer site and UMIs). One entry per CDR3 protein results from TCRdb running MiXCR on the 5' RACE reads. The data hold 300,000 or so distinct CDR3 sequences, with 3% to 4.5% observed a single time. This chain joins TRBV6-2 or TRBV6-3 and TRBJ2-7, with D possibly being TRBD1 or TRBD2 (5 bases each). The sequence was obtained from a man in his late teens or twenties who received the YFV17D yellow fever vaccine. The specimen was PBMCs, collected 5 days after the yellow fever booster vaccination. CDR3 nucleotide sequence: TGTGCCAGCAGCCTAGCAGGGTTCTACGAGCAGTACGTC. Its translation is CASSLAGFYEQYV.